Following are 31 T cell receptor beta chains from one sample sequenced in a study of response to subunit inactivated influenza vaccine. Using its own MiXCR run on the RT-PCR reads, TCRdb lists one record per CDR3 protein. The profile shows almost 600,000 distinct CDR3 sequences, approximately 14% of them singletons. This material consisted of PBMCs from blood, taken 11 to 12 days after vaccination. The receptors shown here come from a man aged 50-60 years who received an inactivated influenza vaccine.

The chain uses TRBV18 and TRBJ2-1; 7 bases fit TRBD1. With 6 bases clipped from V and 9 bases from J, the junction kept 11 bases outside the gene matches. Germline V gene sequence: CDR1 KGHSH, CDR2 LQKENI. This CDR3 is built from 14 residues. CDR3 bases: TGTGCCAGCTCCCCGCCCTCCTCAGGGGGTGAGCAGTTCTTC. Amino acid sequence: CASSPPSSGGEQFF.

This clonotype occurred a few times. The rearrangement joins TRBV3-1 to TRBJ2-3; TRBD2 matches at 11 bases. V lost 0 bases, J lost 5 bases, and 7 bases stayed unmatched. The CDR3 is 17 residues long. From germline, CDR1 is LGHDT and CDR2 YNNKEL (reference sequence). The CDR3 DNA sequence: TGTGCCAGCAGCCAAGATCCGCCTAGCGGGGGGATAGATACGCAGTATTTT. Its protein product is CASSQDPPSGGIDTQYF.

This clonotype occurred many times. The chain uses TRBV27 and TRBJ2-2; TRBD1 might be the D (6 bases). The CDR3 totals 17 residues. V gave up 2 bases and J gave up 7 bases, with 20 bases separating them. Germline loops: CDR1 MNHEY, CDR2 SMNVEV (reference sequence). The CDR3 reads CASSLDTGLGIRGELFF. The CDR3 DNA reads TGTGCCAGCAGTTTAGATACAGGGTTAGGGATACGCGGGGAGCTGTTTTTT.

The chain carries TRBV20-1 and TRBJ2-1, with TRBD2 matching 10 bases. CDR3 length equals 14 residues. The V segment lost 8 bases and the J segment 9 bases; nucleotides outside the gene matches: 13. Germline values: CDR1 DFQATT, CDR2 SNEGSKA (reference sequence). CDR3 DNA: TGCAGTTCCAAAGGCCTAGCGGGAGTAACTGAGCAGTTCTTC. Its protein product is CSSKGLAGVTEQFF.

In its sample, this clonotype was seen a few times. The chain has TRBV30 and TRBJ2-3; D uncertain. V lost 7 bases and J 2 bases, leaving 19 bases between the germline ends. The germline CDR1 and CDR2 sequences are GTSNPN and SVGIG (reference sequence). The CDR3 length is 15 residues. CDR3 amino acids: CASQGDTLATDTQYF. As DNA, the CDR3 is TGTGCCTCTCAAGGCGACACCTTAGCCACAGATACGCAGTATTTT.

The chain has TRBV20-1 and TRBJ2-1; D may be TRBD2 (6 bases). The CDR3 is 16 residues long. Germline V gene lookup returns CDR1 DFQATT and CDR2 SNEGSKA (reference sequence). The V end was cut by 2 bases, the J end by 1 base, with 15 bases between. The CDR3 DNA follows: TGCAGTGCTAGACTCGGGGCGGGGAGTTCCTACAATGAGCAGTTCTTC. Translating gives CSARLGAGSSYNEQFF.

The chain has TRBV19 and TRBJ2-3, with D unclear. CDR1 LNHDA and CDR2 SQIVND come from the germline V gene (reference sequence). V was cut by 8 bases and J by 0 bases, with 12 bases left in between. This CDR3 has 14 residues. The CDR3 nucleotides are TGTGCCAGTTCGGAGAGATCTAGCACAGATACGCAGTATTTT. Translated: CASSERSSTDTQYF.

The gene calls are TRBV20-1 and TRBJ2-3, with D perhaps TRBD2 (5 bases). The CDR3 spans 15 residues. V lost 5 bases to trimming and J lost 4 bases, with 19 bases between them. In germline, CDR1 is DFQATT, CDR2 SNEGSKA (reference sequence). CDR3: CSAFILETTADTQYF. In nucleotides, the CDR3 is TGCAGTGCTTTCATCCTGGAGACTACGGCAGATACGCAGTATTTT.

The chain links TRBV15 to TRBJ2-1; 7 bases agree with TRBD1. CDR1 is LNHNV and CDR2 is YYDKDF in the germline V gene (reference sequence). CDR3 length equals 13 residues. The J segment lost 6 bases and the V segment lost 3 bases, leaving 2 bases of the junction unmatched. The CDR3 reads CATSSRTGNEQFF. Here the CDR3 DNA reads TGTGCCACCAGCAGCCGGACAGGCAATGAGCAGTTCTTC. The entire variable domain, with the rest obtained from reference TRBV15 and TRBJ2-1, is as follows: DAMVIQNPRYQVTQFGKPVTLSCSQTLNHNVMYWYQQKSSQAPKLLFHYYDKDFNNEADTPDNFQSRRPNTSFCFLDIRSPGLGDTAMYLCATSSRTGNEQFFGPGTRLTVL.

This clonotype was observed at least ten times. The chain combines TRBV20-1 with TRBJ2-3, with 7 bases aligning to TRBD2. This CDR3 spans 18 amino acids. CDR1 DFQATT and CDR2 SNEGSKA come from the germline V gene (reference sequence). V lost 3 bases and J lost 3; bases outside the gene matches: 18. The CDR3 DNA reads as TGCAGTGCTAGGAAAACAGGAGGGACTACCTTAGGTACAGATACGCAGTATTTT. It specifies CSARKTGGTTLGTDTQYF.

The V and J genes are TRBV12-3 or TRBV12-4 and TRBJ2-4; tentatively, D is TRBD1 (5 bases). This CDR3 has 13 residues. With 6 bases removed from V and 8 bases from J, the gap between germline ends came to 14 bases. The CDR3 DNA follows: TGTGCCAGCAGGAAAGACAGCGAAGACATTCAGTACTTC. Protein sequence: CASRKDSEDIQYF.

This clonotype was seen at least ten times. The chain joins TRBV3-1 to TRBJ1-1; D gene uncertain. Trimming removed 1 base at V and 5 bases at J, with 11 bases between. The length of the CDR3 is 14 residues. The germline CDR1 and CDR2 sequences are LGHDT and YNNKEL (reference sequence). CDR3 in DNA: TGTGCCAGCAGCCAAGGGGCAGGTCCTACTGAAGCTTTCTTT. It encodes CASSQGAGPTEAFF.

This clonotype came up a few times. V usage is TRBV7-9 and J usage is TRBJ2-1, with D possibly matching TRBD2 (6 bases). The CDR3 contains 15 residues. Germline values: CDR1 SEHNR, CDR2 FQNEAQ (reference sequence). V lost 2 bases and J lost 6, with 14 bases in between. DNA for the CDR3: TGTGCCAGCAGCTTATTGGCTCCGCGGGGCAATGAGCAGTTCTTC. Translating it yields CASSLLAPRGNEQFF.

A few counts support this clonotype. The chain uses TRBV29-1 and TRBJ2-1; 8 bases agree with TRBD2. This CDR3 spans 15 amino acids. V lost 5 bases and J lost 0; bases outside the gene matches: 6. The germline V gene has CDR1 SQVTM and CDR2 ANQGSEA. As DNA, the CDR3 is TGCAGCGTTCCCGGGAGGGAAAACTCCTACAATGAGCAGTTCTTC. Its protein is CSVPGRENSYNEQFF.

The genes are TRBV15 and TRBJ2-3; D might be TRBD2 (7 bases). The CDR3 extends over 13 amino acids. The V end lost 3 bases, the J end lost 6 bases, and 10 bases lay between the germline ends. Looked up from germline, CDR1 is LNHNV and CDR2 is YYDKDF (reference sequence). The CDR3 bases are TGTGCCACCAGCAGCGGGGGGCCCGATACGCAGTATTTT. Protein product: CATSSGGPDTQYF.

This clonotype turned up a few times. The genes are TRBV21-1 and TRBJ2-7; the table's D call TRBD2 went unverified against the DNA. TRBV21-1 constitutes a pseudogene. The CDR3 has 15 amino acids. The CDR3 is CASSKTAGLATLMYF. The CDR3 nucleotides are TGTGCCAGCAGCAAGACAGCTGGACTAGCGACGTTAATGTACTTC.

This clonotype was detected many times. The V gene is TRBV12-3 or TRBV12-4, the J gene TRBJ2-7; the D gene is possibly TRBD2 (5 bases). Trimming left V 5 bases short and J 3 bases short, with 17 bases between. The CDR3 is 15 residues long. CDR3 nucleotides: TGTGCCAGCAGTGGCGGGCCACTGGGGAGCTACGAGCAGTACTTC. Residues: CASSGGPLGSYEQYF.

This clonotype has just a few counts. The chain links TRBV4-3 to TRBJ2-1; 12 nucleotides agree with TRBD2. The CDR3 has 18 residues. CDR1 and CDR2 (germline): LGHNA, YSLEER. V trimming: 2 bases; J trimming: 9 bases; junction bases outside the gene matches: 14. CDR3 sequence: CASSQRGRLAGGRLEQFF. The DNA of the CDR3 is TGCGCCAGCAGCCAAAGGGGACGTCTAGCGGGGGGGCGACTTGAGCAGTTCTTC.

The chain employs TRBV5-1 and TRBJ1-1; 12 nucleotides match TRBD1. Germline assignment: CDR1 SGHRS and CDR2 YFSETQ. This CDR3 contains 16 residues. Trimming at V came to 4 bases and at J to 3 bases, leaving 7 bases not matched to a gene. The CDR3 DNA follows: TGCGCCAGCAGCCCGAGGGGACAGGGGGCGGACACTGAAGCTTTCTTT. Its protein product is CASSPRGQGADTEAFF. The complete variable domain, with remaining parts taken from reference TRBV5-1 and TRBJ1-1, reads KAGVTQTPRYLIKTRGQQVTLSCSPISGHRSVSWYQQTPGQGLQFLFEYFSETQRNKGNFPGRFSGRQFSNSRSEMNVSTLELGDSALYLCASSPRGQGADTEAFFGQGTRLTVV.

This clonotype appeared a few times. The chain is built from TRBV25-1 and TRBJ2-1; D is perhaps TRBD1 (6 bases). Per germline, CDR1 MGHDK and CDR2 SYGVNS. V lost 1 base, J lost 5 bases, and 15 bases lay in between. This CDR3 is built from 16 residues. The DNA for the CDR3 is TGTGCCAGCAGTGAATTGGCCGGGACAATTAACAATGAGCAGTTCTTC. Translation: CASSELAGTINNEQFF.

A few counts support this clonotype. The V call is TRBV12-3 or TRBV12-4, the J call TRBJ2-5; D may be TRBD1 or TRBD2 (5 bases each). This CDR3 comprises 15 residues. V was trimmed by 5 bases and J by 1 base, leaving 14 bases between them. The CDR3 region has the DNA TGTGCCAGCAGTCTCCAGGGAGTCGGCCAAGAGACCCAGTACTTC. This codes for CASSLQGVGQETQYF.

This clonotype was counted between two and nine times. The gene calls are TRBV25-1 and TRBJ2-7; possible D gene TRBD2, 6 bases. This CDR3 region has 16 residues. Germline values: CDR1 MGHDK, CDR2 SYGVNS. Trimming took off 0 bases at V and 3 bases at J, with 15 bases between the two ends. The CDR3 nucleotides read TGTGCCAGCAGTGAATACGGGTTGGAGGGAAACTACGAGCAGTACTTC. Protein product: CASSEYGLEGNYEQYF.

V and J are TRBV6-5 and TRBJ2-2; 7 bases are a match to TRBD2. The CDR3 covers 16 residues. CDR1 and CDR2 from the germline V gene are MNHEY and SVGAGI. The junction had 7 bases not matched to a gene; V was cut back by 0 bases and J by 6 bases. The CDR3 is CASSYSRLAQAGELFF. The CDR3 DNA reads TGTGCCAGCAGTTACTCCCGACTAGCACAAGCCGGGGAGCTGTTTTTT.

This clonotype was picked up a small number of times. The rearrangement links TRBV12-3 or TRBV12-4 to TRBJ1-1; D might be TRBD1 (6 bases). The CDR3 totals 11 residues. V was clipped by 6 bases and J by 11 bases, with 13 bases between them. Here the CDR3 reads CASSRGGDAFF. CDR3 nucleotide sequence: TGTGCCAGCAGCCGAGGGGGTGACGCTTTCTTT.

The chain recombines TRBV4-3 with TRBJ2-2; TRBD2 matches at 11 bases. Trimming cost V 9 bases and J 2 bases; bases outside gene matches: 5. Germline CDR1 is LGHNA and CDR2 is YSLEER. CDR3 length equals 15 residues. The CDR3 nucleotides read TGCGCCAGTTCGGGACTAGCGGATAACACCGGGGAGCTGTTTTTT. This translates into CASSGLADNTGELFF.

This clonotype has more than one count but fewer than ten. This chain joins TRBV20-1 and TRBJ1-5; D is perhaps TRBD1 (6 bases). CDR1 is DFQATT, CDR2 SNEGSKA, per germline (reference sequence). Trimming removed 5 bases from V and 3 bases from J, with 17 bases in between. This CDR3 has 15 amino acids. The CDR3 DNA reads TGCAGTGCTGGGGGGGGGCCTGGGAACAATCAGCCCCAGCATTTT. This codes for CSAGGGPGNNQPQHF.

CDR3: CASSENRGPILYGYTF. Written as DNA, the CDR3 is TGTGCCAGCAGTGAAAACCGGGGCCCTATTCTCTATGGCTACACCTTC. V usage is TRBV2 and J usage is TRBJ1-2, with D possibly being TRBD1 (5 bases). The CDR3 loop spans 16 amino acids. In germline, CDR1 is SNHLY, CDR2 FYNNEI. V lost 2 bases and J lost 4, with 17 bases in between.

To note about this clonotype: It may be a read error: a sequence one base away is much more abundant. The V gene is TRBV4-1, the J gene TRBJ2-7; D is undetermined. Germline CDR1 is MGHRA and CDR2 is YSYEKL. CDR3 length equals 12 residues. The CDR3 spells CVSSQPYGEQYF. CDR3 coding DNA: TGCGTCAGCAGCCAGCCGTACGGGGAGCAGTACTTC.

This chain joins TRBV29-1 and TRBJ2-5; D not resolved. The CDR3 covers 11 residues. The germline gives CDR1 SQVTM, CDR2 ANQGSEA. V lost 1 base and J lost 5, with 5 bases in between. CDR3 loop: CSVEGSETQYF. CDR3 DNA sequence: TGCAGCGTTGAAGGATCTGAGACCCAGTACTTC.

This chain joins TRBV20-1 and TRBJ2-5; 9 nucleotides match TRBD1. The germline V gene has CDR1 DFQATT and CDR2 SNEGSKA (reference sequence). This CDR3 region has 15 residues. The V gene end was trimmed by 1 base and the J gene end by 3 bases; junction bases not matched to a gene: 6. CDR3 in DNA: TGCAGTGCTAGAGTCCCCGGGACAGGGAAAGAGACCCAGTACTTC. Translating it yields CSARVPGTGKETQYF.

This clonotype was found a few times. The chain joins TRBV4-1 to TRBJ2-1; D is possibly TRBD1 (6 bases). The CDR3 has 15 amino acids. Trimming took 1 base from V and 7 from J, leaving 14 bases between them. Germline CDR1 and CDR2: MGHRA and YSYEKL. The CDR3 here is CASSQVLGRGNEQFF. The CDR3 DNA is TGCGCCAGCAGCCAAGTTTTGGGCAGGGGAAATGAGCAGTTCTTC.